This T cell receptor (beta chain) was retrieved from a study of TIL therapy for anti-PD-1-resistant metastatic lung cancer. Study details: Tumors had a median PD-L1 proportion score of around 6.4%. Study observations and caveats: Patients were highly selected, enriched for treatment-naive, never-smoker and oncogene-addicted cases. The baseline peripheral repertoire was partially replaced by infused TIL clonotypes that later decayed.

The time point denotes: pre-treatment sample, taken before nivolumab and TIL therapy. This was the immunoSEQ v3 assay. Profiling relied on immunoSEQ multiplex PCR, and the TCRdb table lists in-frame clones only, not all of them. The table lists tens of thousands of clones, less than 80% of them singletons. On this clone: Its target is not known.

The CDR3 extends over 14 amino acids. From germline, CDR1 is SNHLY and CDR2 FYNNEI. With 4 bases clipped from V and 8 bases from J, the junction kept 7 bases outside the gene matches. This receptor was taken from a woman aged 30 to 85 with non-small cell lung cancer. Sequenced here: blood, sampled at baseline. J is TRBJ1-2 and V is TRBV2; TRBD1 agrees at 10 bases. CDR3 amino acids: CASSVRQGAEGYTF. In DNA, the CDR3 is TGTGCCAGCAGTGTTCGACAGGGGGCGGAGGGCTACACCTTC. Full variable domain (missing parts from reference TRBV2 and TRBJ1-2): EPEVTQTPSHQVTQMGQEVILRCVPISNHLYFYWYRQILGQKVEFLVSFYNNEISEKSEIFDDQFSVERPDGSNFTLKIRSTKLEDSAMYFCASSVRQGAEGYTFGSGTRLTVV.